The present T cell receptor beta chain was sequenced within a study of CD8 T cells in ankylosing spondylitis. CDR1 and CDR2 (germline): LNHDA, SQIVND (reference sequence). The CDR3 runs to 14 residues. V dropped 9 bases and J dropped 2 bases, with 13 bases sitting between them. Study observations and caveats: The study identified a TCR beta motif of under ten highly homologous variants that appeared characteristic of ankylosing spondylitis blood.

This clonotype turned up a few times. Its antigen remains unidentified. A single record per CDR3 protein comes from TCRdb applying MiXCR to the 5' RACE reads. The sample carries 150,000 to 250,000 distinct CDR3 sequences, around 13% recorded once. The gene calls are TRBV19 and TRBJ2-2, with D hard to call. Sequenced: blood, either unsorted or a sorted T cell fraction (not recorded which). This TCR derives from a male donor with ankylosing spondylitis or in good health (not recorded which). CDR3 protein: CASSFSTNTGELFF. The CDR3 coding sequence is TGTGCCAGCAGCTTCTCCACTAACACCGGGGAGCTGTTTTTT.